The 23 T cell receptor beta chains below were found in one sample sequenced in a study of blood T cells in healthy people across ages. Primed by a sample-barcoded 5' primer and a J-beta primer mix, a second PCR proceeded for 7 to 11 cycles. MiXCR, run by TCRdb on the 5' RACE reads, gives a single entry per CDR3 protein. The table includes 750,000 to 950,000 distinct CDR3 sequences, about 27% detected once. Another study also made use of these data, one on T cells of mothers and their children.

The source material was blood. The source of these receptors is a woman in her thirties or forties in good health.

This clonotype was found many times. The chain couples TRBV5-4 to TRBJ1-2, with D possibly being TRBD1 (5 bases). The germline V gene has CDR1 SGHNT and CDR2 YYREEE (reference sequence). V lost 1 base, J lost 6 bases, and 13 bases lay in between. The CDR3 spans 14 residues. This CDR3 reads CASSLKAGGNGYTF. The CDR3 nucleotides read TGTGCCAGCAGCTTGAAGGCGGGGGGAAATGGCTACACCTTC.

This clonotype has just a few counts. This chain links TRBV20-1 with TRBJ2-4; D gene uncertain. The V and J ends lost 3 bases and 2 bases respectively, with 8 bases between them. This CDR3 comprises 13 residues. Looked up from germline, CDR1 is DFQATT and CDR2 is SNEGSKA (reference sequence). DNA for the CDR3: TGCAGTGCTAGTCAGGAGCCCAAAAACATTCAGTACTTC. Amino acid sequence: CSASQEPKNIQYF.

Ten or more counts support this clonotype. The V gene is TRBV28, the J gene TRBJ2-7; D might be TRBD1 (6 bases). From germline, CDR1 is MDHEN and CDR2 SYDVKM. The V and J ends lost 4 bases and 6 bases respectively, with 16 bases between them. CDR3 length: 14 amino acids. CDR3 bases: TGTGCCAGCAGTTCCACAAGGACAGTCACCGAGCAGTACTTC. Protein: CASSSTRTVTEQYF.

At least ten counts were recorded for this clonotype. The chain recombines TRBV2 with TRBJ2-7, with a possible D match to TRBD1 (5 bases). The CDR3 is made up of 13 amino acids. From germline, CDR1 is SNHLY and CDR2 FYNNEI. V lost 3 bases, J lost 8 bases, and 14 bases lay in between. CDR3 nucleotide sequence: TGTGCCAGCAGTGACGGATACCCAGGGCAGCAGTACTTC. It specifies CASSDGYPGQQYF.

The V and J genes are TRBV7-2 and TRBJ2-5, with D perhaps assigned TRBD1 or TRBD2 (5 bases each). This CDR3 has 14 residues. Germline CDR1 reads SGHTA; CDR2 reads FQGNSA. Trimming removed 5 bases at V and 2 bases at J, with 12 bases between. The CDR3 bases are TGTGCCAGCAGCCTCACTAGACAGCAAGAGACCCAGTACTTC. This codes for CASSLTRQQETQYF.

This clonotype was seen only a few times. This rearrangement joins TRBV12-3 or TRBV12-4 to TRBJ1-5; D not certain. The CDR3 consists of 15 residues. The germline V and J ends were trimmed by 2 bases and 2 bases, with 10 bases remaining between them. Here the CDR3 DNA reads TGTGCCAGCAGTTTACAGTCCAAAGGCAATCAGCCCCAGCATTTT. Translating gives CASSLQSKGNQPQHF.

The chain couples TRBV4-2 to TRBJ2-1; no clear D. Per the germline V gene, CDR1 is LGHNA and CDR2 is YNFKEQ. The germline V and J ends were trimmed by 0 bases and 12 bases, with 9 bases remaining between them. The CDR3 has 12 amino acids. CDR3 region: CASSQEGTVQFF. The CDR3 bases are TGTGCCAGCAGCCAAGAAGGTACTGTGCAGTTCTTC.

This clonotype was recorded a few times. V and J are TRBV27 and TRBJ1-5; D is possibly TRBD1 (5 bases). The length of the CDR3 is 15 residues. Germline-derived CDR1 and CDR2 are MNHEY and SMNVEV (reference sequence). V shed 0 bases and J shed 3 bases, with 9 bases lying between them. CDR3 DNA: TGTGCCAGCAGTTTATCGGCAGGGCCCAATCAGCCCCAGCATTTT. Protein sequence: CASSLSAGPNQPQHF.

The CDR3 DNA reads TGTGCCAGCAGCCAAGTCGGCGGGAGCAGGGCTTTCTTT. Its translation is CASSQVGGSRAFF. The chain combines TRBV3-1 with TRBJ1-1; unclear D gene. The CDR3 is made up of 13 amino acids. CDR1 is LGHDT, CDR2 YNNKEL, per germline (reference sequence). Trimming removed 1 base from V and 11 bases from J, with 14 bases in between.

This clonotype was counted between two and nine times. The genes are TRBV5-3 and TRBJ2-2; 9 positions agree with TRBD1. TRBV5-3 is placed among ORFs of uncertain function. J gave up 4 bases and V 3 bases, and 7 bases lay outside the gene matches. The CDR3 covers 16 residues. The CDR3 loop is CARSWRQGEATGELFF. For the CDR3, the DNA is TGTGCCAGAAGCTGGCGACAGGGGGAAGCCACCGGGGAGCTGTTTTTT.

The chain employs TRBV5-5 and TRBJ2-7, with D maybe TRBD2 (5 bases). The CDR3 has 15 residues. From germline, CDR1 is SGHKS and CDR2 YYEKEE (reference sequence). The V gene lost 4 bases and the J gene lost 4 bases, with 18 bases spanning the gap. Written as DNA, the CDR3 is TGTGCCAGCAGCCGGAGGACGGGTCGTCCTTACGAGCAGTACTTC. Its translation: CASSRRTGRPYEQYF.

The DNA of the CDR3 is TGTGCCAGCAGTTTGAGAGAGACCCAGTTCTTC. Its translation is CASSLRETQFF. V and J are TRBV28 and TRBJ2-1; no definite D call. This CDR3 is built from 11 residues. CDR1 is MDHEN, CDR2 SYDVKM, per germline. The V and J ends lost 3 bases and 13 bases respectively, with 10 bases between them.

This clonotype has just one count. This chain joins TRBV10-3 and TRBJ1-2, with 7 positions matching TRBD1. V dropped 4 bases and J dropped 1; count of bases not matched to a gene: 3. The germline gives CDR1 ENHRY, CDR2 SYGVKD. The CDR3 loop spans 14 amino acids. The CDR3 region has the DNA TGTGCCATCAGTGCCCAGGGGGTTAACTATGGCTACACCTTC. Its protein product is CAISAQGVNYGYTF.

Only a few counts were recorded for this clonotype. The rearrangement uses TRBV28 and TRBJ1-2; 8 positions agree with TRBD1. V lost 4 bases and J lost 4; bases outside the gene matches: 5. Germline CDR1 and CDR2: MDHEN and SYDVKM. The CDR3 runs 14 residues. The CDR3, as DNA: TGTGCCAGCAGTTCGGGACAGGCGGTCTATGGCTACACCTTC. It codes for CASSSGQAVYGYTF.

The table lists this clonotype with a few counts. The chain joins TRBV11-2 to TRBJ2-1; D remains ambiguous. The V end lost 2 bases, the J end lost 14 bases, and 16 bases lay between the germline ends. The CDR3 consists of 13 residues. The germline CDR1 and CDR2 sequences are SGHAT and FQNNGV. CDR3 in DNA: TGTGCCAGCAGCTTAACTGAATATCCTACCGAGTTCTTC. It translates to CASSLTEYPTEFF.

This clonotype showed up many times. The chain carries TRBV21-1 and TRBJ1-6. TRBV21-1 is assigned pseudogene status. The CDR3 extends over 13 amino acids. The CDR3 DNA reads TGTGCCAGCAGCAAACGGTATAATTCACCCCTCCACTTT. This encodes CASSKRYNSPLHF.

This clonotype showed up many times. The genes are TRBV20-1 and TRBJ1-2; 8 bases line up with TRBD1. This CDR3 contains 15 residues. J lost 4 bases, V lost 0 bases, and 7 bases had no gene match. Per the germline V gene, CDR1 is DFQATT and CDR2 is SNEGSKA (reference sequence). DNA of the CDR3: TGCAGTGCTAGAGACCGGGACAGGATGCTCTATGGCTACACCTTC. Amino acid sequence: CSARDRDRMLYGYTF.

This clonotype has at least ten counts. V gene TRBV6-6 combines with J gene TRBJ2-7, with TRBD1 matching over 10 bases. Germline CDR1 MNHNY, CDR2 SVGAGI (reference sequence). V shed 4 bases and J 5 bases; nucleotides not matched to a gene: 5. This CDR3 is built from 14 residues. DNA for the CDR3: TGTGCCAGCAGTTGGAAGGGGACAGGGGACGAGCAGTACTTC. Translating it yields CASSWKGTGDEQYF.

This chain links TRBV24-1 with TRBJ2-1; a weak D match, TRBD1 (7 bases). The germline V gene has CDR1 KGHDR and CDR2 SFDVKD. Trimming left V 1 base short and J 14 bases short, with 14 bases between. The CDR3 totals 13 residues. CDR3 nucleotides: TGTGCCACCAGTGATTTAAGGCAGGGGGGAGAGTTCTTC. Residues: CATSDLRQGGEFF.

Regarding this clonotype: A much larger clone differs from this one at a single base, so this may be a read error. The V and J genes are TRBV11-1 and TRBJ2-4, with a possible D match to TRBD1 (6 bases). The DNA end lines up better with TRBJ2-7; the J call may be wrong. The germline V gene encodes CDR1 SGHAT and CDR2 FQDESV (reference sequence). The CDR3 has 14 amino acids. The CDR3 DNA reads TGTGCCAGCGGCTCGGGACATGCAGCCTACGAGCAGTACTTC. Translation: CASGSGHAAYEQYF.

This clonotype has just a few counts. This clone may be a read error of a much larger clone one base away. The V and J genes are TRBV5-1 and TRBJ1-1; D unresolved. CDR3 length: 14 residues. V was cut by 4 bases and J by 7 bases, with 17 bases left in between. Germline values: CDR1 SGHRS, CDR2 YFSETQ. DNA of the CDR3: TGCGCCAGCAGCACACTCCCTCAGTCAGGTGAAGCTTTCTTT. Its protein is CASSTLPQSGEAFF.

This clonotype showed up many times. CDR3 nucleotides: TGTGCCAGCAGCTTAGTCGTTAGGGCGGCAGATACGCAGTATTTT. Translating it yields CASSLVVRAADTQYF. The chain employs TRBV7-2 and TRBJ2-3; no clear D gene. CDR1 SGHTA and CDR2 FQGNSA come from the germline V gene. V shed 1 base and J shed 4 bases, with 12 bases lying between them. This CDR3 region has 15 residues.

The chain employs TRBV28 and TRBJ1-1; D not resolved. This CDR3 region has 13 residues. Trimming pared 3 bases from V and 7 bases from J, leaving 12 bases between. Germline loops: CDR1 MDHEN, CDR2 SYDVKM. The CDR3 is CASSLFKVGEAFF. The CDR3 bases are TGTGCCAGCAGTTTGTTCAAGGTTGGTGAAGCTTTCTTT. Full variable domain (missing parts from reference TRBV28 and TRBJ1-1): DVKVTQSSRYLVKRTGEKVFLECVQDMDHENMFWYRQDPGLGLRLIYFSYDVKMKEKGDIPEGYSVSREKKERFSLILESASTNQTSMYLCASSLFKVGEAFFGQGTRLTVV.